This T cell receptor (beta chain) was recovered during a study of immune evolution from preneoplasia to lung adenocarcinoma. Findings of the study overall: Later-stage lesions seemingly showed higher T cell density and diversity than normal lung. Normal lung had the highest top T cell clone frequencies.

Between the mid-2010s and the late 2010s, patients underwent resection in Japan or China. Two lung cancer pathologists independently confirmed each histologic diagnosis. Repertoires were generated with immunoSEQ multiplex PCR, while TCRdb's copy carries only in-frame clones and drops some. The data hold 5,500 to 6,500 clones, with 60% to 75% observed a single time. Points on this clone: Antigen unknown.

Germline-derived CDR1 and CDR2 are KGHSH and LQKENI. The CDR3 spans 16 residues. V shed 4 bases and J shed 0 bases, with 13 bases lying between them. The sequence derives from an older donor with lung adenocarcinoma. This chain joins TRBV18 and TRBJ1-3; no firm D call. Input material: FFPE adjacent normal lung tissue. The CDR3 region has the DNA TGTGCCAGCTCACAGGCTACCGGAAGCTCTGGAAACACCATATATTTT. Its translation is CASSQATGSSGNTIYF. The full variable domain, in which reference TRBV18 and TRBJ1-3 provide the parts outside the CDR3, is NAGVMQNPRHLVRRRGQEARLRCSPMKGHSHVYWYRQLPEEGLKFMVYLQKENIIDESGMPKERFSAEFPKEGPSILRIQQVVRGDSAAYFCASSQATGSSGNTIYFGEGSWLTVV.